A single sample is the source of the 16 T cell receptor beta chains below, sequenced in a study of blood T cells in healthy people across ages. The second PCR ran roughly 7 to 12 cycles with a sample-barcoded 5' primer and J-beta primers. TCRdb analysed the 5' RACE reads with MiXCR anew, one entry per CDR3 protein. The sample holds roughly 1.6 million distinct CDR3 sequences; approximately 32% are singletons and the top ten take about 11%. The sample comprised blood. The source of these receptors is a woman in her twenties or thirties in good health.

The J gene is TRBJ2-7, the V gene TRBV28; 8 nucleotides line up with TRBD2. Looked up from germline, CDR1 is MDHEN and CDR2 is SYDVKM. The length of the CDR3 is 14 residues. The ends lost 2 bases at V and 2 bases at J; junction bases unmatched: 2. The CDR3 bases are TGTGCCAGCAGTTTACGGCGGGAGGCCTACGAGCAGTACTTC. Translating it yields CASSLRREAYEQYF.

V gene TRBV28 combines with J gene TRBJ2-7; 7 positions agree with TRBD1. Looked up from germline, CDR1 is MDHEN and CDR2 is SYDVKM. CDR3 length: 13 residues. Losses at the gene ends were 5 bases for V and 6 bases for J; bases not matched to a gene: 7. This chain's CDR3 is CASSDHRGSEQYF. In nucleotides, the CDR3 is TGTGCCAGCAGTGACCACAGGGGAAGCGAGCAGTACTTC.

DNA of the CDR3: TGCGCCAGCAGCTTTAAGGAGGTAATCTCTGAAGCTTTCTTT. Its protein product is CASSFKEVISEAFF. V usage is TRBV5-1 and J usage is TRBJ1-1; no clear D gene. The CDR3 covers 14 residues. The germline V gene encodes CDR1 SGHRS and CDR2 YFSETQ. Trimming removed 2 bases from V and 6 bases from J, with 14 bases in between.

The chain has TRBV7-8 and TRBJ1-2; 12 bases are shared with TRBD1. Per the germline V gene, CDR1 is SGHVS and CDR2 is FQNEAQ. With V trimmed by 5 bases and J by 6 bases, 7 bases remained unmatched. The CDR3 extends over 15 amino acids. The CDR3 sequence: CASSPPGQGANGYTF. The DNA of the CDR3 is TGTGCCAGCAGCCCTCCGGGACAGGGGGCAAATGGCTACACCTTC.

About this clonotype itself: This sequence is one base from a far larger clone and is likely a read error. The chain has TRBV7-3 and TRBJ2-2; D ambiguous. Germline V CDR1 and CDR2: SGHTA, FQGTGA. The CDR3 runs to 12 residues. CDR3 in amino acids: CASSLNIGELFF. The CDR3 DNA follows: TGTGCCAGCAGCTTAAACATCGGGGAGCTGTTTTTT.

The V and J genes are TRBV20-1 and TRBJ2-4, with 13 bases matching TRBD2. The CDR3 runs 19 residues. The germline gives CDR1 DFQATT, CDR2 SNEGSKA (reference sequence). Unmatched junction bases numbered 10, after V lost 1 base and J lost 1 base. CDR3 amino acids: CSARAEGTSGISAKNIQYF. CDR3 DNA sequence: TGCAGTGCTAGAGCAGAGGGGACTAGCGGGATTTCGGCCAAAAACATTCAGTACTTC.

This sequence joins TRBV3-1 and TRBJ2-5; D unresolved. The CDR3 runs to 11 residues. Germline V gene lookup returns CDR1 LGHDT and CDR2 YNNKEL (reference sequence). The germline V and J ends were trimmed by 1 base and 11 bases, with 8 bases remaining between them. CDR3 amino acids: CASSQGYQQYF. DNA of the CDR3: TGTGCCAGCAGCCAAGGCTATCAGCAGTACTTC.

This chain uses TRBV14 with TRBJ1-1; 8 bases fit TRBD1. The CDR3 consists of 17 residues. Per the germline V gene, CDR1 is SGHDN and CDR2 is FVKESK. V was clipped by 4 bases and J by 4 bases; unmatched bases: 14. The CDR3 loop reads CASSPYWTGQGGTEAFF. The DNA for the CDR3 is TGTGCCAGCAGCCCCTACTGGACAGGGCAAGGGGGCACTGAAGCTTTCTTT.

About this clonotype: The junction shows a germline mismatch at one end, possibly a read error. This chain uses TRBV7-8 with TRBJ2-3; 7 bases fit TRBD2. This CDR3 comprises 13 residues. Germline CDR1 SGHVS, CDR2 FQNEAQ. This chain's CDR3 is CASTGGKSDAQYF. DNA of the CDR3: TGTGCCAGCACGGGAGGCAAATCAGATGCGCAGTATTTT.

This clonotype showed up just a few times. The CDR3 sequence is CASSSSETSKEQYF. The CDR3 coding sequence is TGTGCCAGCAGTTCCTCCGAAACTAGCAAGGAGCAGTACTTC. V is TRBV6-2 or TRBV6-3 and J is TRBJ2-7, with D possibly being TRBD2 (6 bases). Trimming removed 4 bases from V and 7 bases from J, with 17 bases in between. The CDR3 sequence is 14 residues long. Germline lookup yields CDR1 MNHEY and CDR2 SVGEGT.

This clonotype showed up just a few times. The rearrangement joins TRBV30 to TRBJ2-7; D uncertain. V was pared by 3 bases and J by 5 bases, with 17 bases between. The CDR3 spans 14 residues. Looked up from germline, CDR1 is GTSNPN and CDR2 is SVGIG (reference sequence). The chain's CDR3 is CAWSLTGSGDEQYF. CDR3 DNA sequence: TGTGCCTGGAGCCTAACTGGGTCAGGCGACGAGCAGTACTTC.

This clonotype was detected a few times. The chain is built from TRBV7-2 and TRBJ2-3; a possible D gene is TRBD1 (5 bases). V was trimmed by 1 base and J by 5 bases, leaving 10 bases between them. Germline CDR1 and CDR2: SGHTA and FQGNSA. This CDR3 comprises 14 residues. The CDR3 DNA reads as TGTGCCAGCAGCTTAGTGGGGCCTGTAGATACGCAGTATTTT. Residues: CASSLVGPVDTQYF.

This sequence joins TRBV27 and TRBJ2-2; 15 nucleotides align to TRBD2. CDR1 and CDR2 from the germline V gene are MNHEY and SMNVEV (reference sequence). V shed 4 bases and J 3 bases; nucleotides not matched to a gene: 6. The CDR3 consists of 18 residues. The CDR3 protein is CASSWGLAGGRYTGELFF. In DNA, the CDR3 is TGTGCCAGCAGTTGGGGACTAGCGGGAGGACGATACACCGGGGAGCTGTTTTTT.

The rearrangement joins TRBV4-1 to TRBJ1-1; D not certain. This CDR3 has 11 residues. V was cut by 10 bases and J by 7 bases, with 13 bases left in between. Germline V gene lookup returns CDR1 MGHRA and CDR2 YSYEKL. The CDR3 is CATRDGNEAFF. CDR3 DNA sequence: TGCGCCACCCGGGATGGGAATGAAGCTTTCTTT.

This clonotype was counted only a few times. The DNA of the CDR3 is TGTGCCAGCAGCTCGAACAAGCGGGGGGGTCTAGAGACCCAGTACTTC. It encodes CASSSNKRGGLETQYF. The V and J genes are TRBV6-6 and TRBJ2-5, with 10 nucleotides matching TRBD2. Trimming took 6 bases from V and 4 from J; bases not matched to a gene: 11. The CDR3 is 16 residues long. CDR1 is MNHNY, CDR2 SVGAGI, per germline (reference sequence).

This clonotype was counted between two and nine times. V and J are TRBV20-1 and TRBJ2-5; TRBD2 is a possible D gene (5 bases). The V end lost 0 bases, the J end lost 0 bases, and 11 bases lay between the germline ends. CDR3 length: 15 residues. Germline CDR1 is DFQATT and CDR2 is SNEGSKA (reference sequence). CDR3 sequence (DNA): TGCAGTGCTAGAGATGCCGGACTTTACCAAGAGACCCAGTACTTC. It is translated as CSARDAGLYQETQYF.